Shown below are 29 T cell receptor beta chains from a single sample sequenced in a study of blood T cell repertoires in COVID-19. Method: immunoSEQ multiplex PCR; TCRdb's copy keeps in-frame clones and lacks some. The sample includes tens of thousands of clones, over 65% of them seen just once. The sample comprised peripheral blood. These receptors all stem from a woman aged 70 to 79 with acute or convalescent COVID-19.

This clone was seen many times. V usage is TRBV5-4 and J usage is TRBJ2-3; 9 positions agree with TRBD2. Germline lookup yields CDR1 SGHNT and CDR2 YYREEE (reference sequence). The V and J ends lost 0 bases and 4 bases, in that order; junction bases with no gene match: 12. The CDR3 is made up of 18 amino acids. The CDR3 spells CASSLEARRAGGADTQYF. CDR3 DNA: TGTGCCAGCAGCTTGGAAGCGCGAAGAGCGGGAGGTGCAGATACGCAGTATTTT.

This clone was found once. The V call is TRBV5-1, the J call TRBJ2-1, with TRBD2 matching over 7 bases. Germline V gives CDR1 SGHRS, CDR2 YFSETQ. The CDR3 covers 15 residues. J lost 1 base, V lost 0 bases, and 1 base had no gene match. The CDR3: CASSLGTRSYNEQFF. The CDR3 coding sequence is TGCGCCAGCAGCTTGGGGACTAGATCCTACAATGAGCAGTTCTTC.

V usage is TRBV5-5 and J usage is TRBJ2-1; D is possibly TRBD2 (6 bases). The CDR3 length is 17 residues. V gave up 4 bases and J gave up 0 bases, with 17 bases separating them. Germline-derived CDR1 and CDR2 are SGHKS and YYEKEE (reference sequence). The CDR3 loop reads CASSKAAGPSSYNEQFF. The CDR3 DNA reads as TGTGCCAGCAGCAAAGCGGCGGGGCCGAGCTCCTACAATGAGCAGTTCTTC.

The J gene is TRBJ2-1, the V gene TRBV5-1, with D tentatively TRBD2 (5 bases). Trimming took 2 bases from V and 5 from J, leaving 11 bases between them. The CDR3 sequence is 14 residues long. Germline CDR1 and CDR2: SGHRS and YFSETQ. In DNA, the CDR3 is TGCGCCAGCAGCTTTATTAGCGAAAACAATGAGCAGTTCTTC. This sequence encodes CASSFISENNEQFF.

The rearrangement joins TRBV27 to TRBJ1-2, with a weak D call TRBD1 (5 bases). CDR1 and CDR2 from the germline V gene are MNHEY and SMNVEV (reference sequence). Trimming shortened V by 1 base and J by 3 bases, and 9 bases separated the two germline ends. The CDR3 totals 14 residues. CDR3 DNA sequence: TGTGCCAGCAGTTTATGGGGGGGTGACTATGGCTACACCTTC. This gives the protein CASSLWGGDYGYTF.

The V gene is TRBV10-3, the J gene TRBJ1-1, with D possibly being TRBD1 (5 bases). With 6 bases removed from V and 5 bases from J, the gap between germline ends came to 13 bases. This CDR3 is built from 13 residues. Germline V CDR1 and CDR2: ENHRY, SYGVKD. The CDR3 loop is CAIRGPEGTEAFF. DNA of the CDR3: TGTGCCATCAGGGGGCCGGAGGGGACTGAAGCTTTCTTT.

CDR3 in amino acids: CASSLGGTISYEQYF. DNA of the CDR3: TGTGCCAGCAGTTTGGGGGGGACCATCTCCTACGAGCAGTACTTC. The chain carries TRBV28 and TRBJ2-7, with 7 positions matching TRBD2. Trimming at V came to 3 bases and at J to 0 bases, leaving 5 bases not matched to a gene. The CDR3 has 15 amino acids. The germline V gene encodes CDR1 MDHEN and CDR2 SYDVKM.

This rearrangement joins TRBV2 to TRBJ1-1; TRBD1 is a possible D gene (5 bases). V shed 4 bases and J shed 4 bases, with 10 bases lying between them. The CDR3 loop spans 13 amino acids. The germline V gene has CDR1 SNHLY and CDR2 FYNNEI. CDR3 protein: CASSAGRGTEAFF. The CDR3 DNA sequence: TGTGCCAGCAGTGCAGGGCGGGGCACTGAAGCTTTCTTT.

This clone occurred a few times. The chain recombines TRBV7-2 with TRBJ1-1, with D uncertain. Germline lookup yields CDR1 SGHTA and CDR2 FQGNSA. The germline V and J ends were trimmed by 6 bases and 0 bases, with 5 bases remaining between them. This CDR3 is built from 12 residues. CDR3 nucleotide sequence: TGTGCCAGCAGATCGGTGAACACTGAAGCTTTCTTT. This codes for CASRSVNTEAFF.

The J gene is TRBJ2-1, the V gene TRBV10-3; D remains unclear. Trimming cost V 2 bases and J 5 bases, with 10 bases left between them. Germline V gene data show CDR1 as ENHRY and CDR2 as SYGVKD. The length of the CDR3 is 14 residues. The CDR3 spells CAISEERAHNEQFF. The CDR3 DNA reads TGTGCCATCAGTGAGGAGCGCGCCCACAATGAGCAGTTCTTC.

This sequence joins TRBV28 and TRBJ2-5; D possibly corresponds to TRBD1 (6 bases). V was pared by 5 bases and J by 3 bases, with 16 bases between. The germline gives CDR1 MDHEN, CDR2 SYDVKM. The length of the CDR3 is 15 residues. The CDR3 sequence: CASSTLWTAEETQYF. The CDR3 DNA reads TGTGCCAGCAGTACCCTGTGGACAGCTGAAGAGACCCAGTACTTC.

V and J are TRBV6-5 and TRBJ2-4; D might be TRBD2 (6 bases). CDR1 and CDR2 (germline): MNHEY, SVGAGI. CDR3 length: 14 amino acids. Trimming took off 4 bases at V and 0 bases at J, with 7 bases between the two ends. The CDR3 loop is CASSLGGAKNIQYF. CDR3 in DNA: TGTGCCAGCAGTTTGGGGGGAGCCAAAAACATTCAGTACTTC.

This clone occurred once. This chain uses TRBV5-6 with TRBJ1-4; TRBD1 matches 9 bases. Trimming cost V 6 bases and J 6 bases; bases outside gene matches: 21. The CDR3 extends over 19 amino acids. The germline CDR1 and CDR2 sequences are SGHDT and YYEEEE. The CDR3 nucleotides read TGTGCCAGCACTAGGACAGGGGAAGGAGGGATGCGGAGGGATGAAAAACTGTTTTTT. It encodes CASTRTGEGGMRRDEKLFF. Complete variable domain (other parts from reference TRBV5-6 and TRBJ1-4): DAGVTQSPTHLIKTRGQQVTLRCSPKSGHDTVSWYQQALGQGPQFIFQYYEEEERQRGNFPDRFSGHQFPNYSSELNVNALLLGDSALYLCASTRTGEGGMRRDEKLFFGSGTQLSVL.

The CDR3 loop is CASSLGQVGNTIYF. CDR3 bases: TGTGCCAGCAGCTTGGGACAGGTTGGAAACACCATATATTTT. This chain links TRBV5-5 with TRBJ1-3; D may be TRBD1 (6 bases). Germline lookup yields CDR1 SGHKS and CDR2 YYEKEE (reference sequence). The CDR3 length is 14 residues. V shed 0 bases and J shed 3 bases, with 7 bases lying between them.

The chain joins TRBV7-2 to TRBJ1-2, with TRBD1 matching over 8 bases. The CDR3 loop spans 16 amino acids. Germline V CDR1 and CDR2: SGHTA, FQGNSA. Trimming removed 4 bases from V and 8 bases from J; junction bases left unmatched: 15. The CDR3 bases are TGTGCCAGCAGCTCGATGATGGACAGGGCGGAAAAGGGCTACACCTTC. Translated, it gives CASSSMMDRAEKGYTF.

This chain connects TRBV7-6 to TRBJ2-5; tentative D call: TRBD1 (5 bases). V lost 3 bases and J lost 0, with 14 bases in between. CDR1 SGHVS and CDR2 FNYEAQ come from the germline V gene. The CDR3 contains 16 residues. Here the CDR3 DNA reads TGTGCCAGCAGCTTGACAGCCCAACCGTACCAAGAGACCCAGTACTTC. Amino acids: CASSLTAQPYQETQYF.

A few counts support this clone. V usage is TRBV28 and J usage is TRBJ2-5; 8 positions match TRBD2. Trimming removed 5 bases from V and 5 bases from J; junction bases left unmatched: 22. CDR3 length equals 19 residues. The germline CDR1 and CDR2 sequences are MDHEN and SYDVKM. This CDR3 is CASSPSRGWGERELETQYF. In DNA, the CDR3 is TGTGCCAGCAGTCCCAGTCGAGGGTGGGGCGAGCGGGAGCTGGAGACCCAGTACTTC.

This clone has only a few counts. The chain recombines TRBV4-1 with TRBJ1-4; D call uncertain. V lost 4 bases and J 10 bases, leaving 10 bases between the germline ends. The CDR3 loop spans 12 amino acids. Germline loops: CDR1 MGHRA, CDR2 YSYEKL. The CDR3 DNA reads as TGCGCCAGCAGCCCTACAGATGGAAAACTGTTTTTT. It codes for CASSPTDGKLFF.

CDR3: CASSSRTSGGDTQYF. CDR3 DNA: TGTGCCAGCAGCTCCAGGACTAGCGGGGGAGATACGCAGTATTTT. The chain employs TRBV11-2 and TRBJ2-3; 13 nucleotides agree with TRBD2. Germline CDR1 SGHAT, CDR2 FQNNGV. CDR3 length: 15 residues. V lost 4 bases, J lost 5 bases, and 3 bases stayed unmatched.

In this sample, this clone turned up a few times. The V and J genes are TRBV4-3 and TRBJ1-2; no definite D call. Germline V gives CDR1 LGHNA, CDR2 YSLEER. The CDR3 has 12 residues. V lost 1 base to trimming and J lost 7 bases, with 7 bases between them. This CDR3 reads CASSQGGFGYTF. DNA of the CDR3: TGCGCCAGCAGCCAAGGCGGGTTTGGCTACACCTTC.

The rearrangement joins TRBV19 to TRBJ1-2; no clear D gene. CDR1 is LNHDA, CDR2 SQIVND, per germline (reference sequence). The V and J ends lost 4 bases and 2 bases respectively, with 5 bases between them. This CDR3 is built from 12 residues. CDR3 coding DNA: TGTGCCAGTAGTACGGAGAACTATGGCTACACCTTC. This translates into CASSTENYGYTF.

The chain combines TRBV16 with TRBJ1-1, with a possible D match to TRBD1 (5 bases). The germline V and J ends were trimmed by 6 bases and 2 bases, with 10 bases remaining between them. The V gene's germline CDR1 is KGHSY and CDR2 FQNENV. The CDR3 is 13 residues long. For the CDR3, the DNA is TGTGCCAGCAGTTGGGGGGGTAACACTGAAGCTTTCTTT. As protein: CASSWGGNTEAFF.

This clone came up a few times. The J gene is TRBJ2-2, the V gene TRBV24-1; D is undetermined. V lost 4 bases to trimming and J lost 5 bases, with 7 bases between them. Germline CDR1 and CDR2: KGHDR and SFDVKD. The CDR3 totals 13 residues. In DNA, the CDR3 is TGTGCCACCAGTGACCCCTCTACCGGGGAGCTGTTTTTT. Translation gives CATSDPSTGELFF.

The chain is built from TRBV25-1 and TRBJ2-5; 9 nucleotides agree with TRBD1. The germline V gene has CDR1 MGHDK and CDR2 SYGVNS. The CDR3 loop spans 18 amino acids. After removal of 1 base from V and 5 bases from J, the junction contained 14 bases not matched to a gene. CDR3 region: CASSEFMGGTGISETQYF. The CDR3 bases are TGTGCCAGCAGTGAATTTATGGGAGGGACAGGGATTTCCGAGACCCAGTACTTC.

This chain joins TRBV2 and TRBJ2-3, with 8 bases fitting TRBD2. Per germline, CDR1 SNHLY and CDR2 FYNNEI. The J segment lost 1 base and the V segment lost 6 bases, leaving 6 bases of the junction unmatched. CDR3 length equals 15 residues. The CDR3 sequence is CASRSGLAGTDTQYF. CDR3 DNA: TGTGCCAGCAGGTCCGGACTAGCAGGCACAGATACGCAGTATTTT.

The V call is TRBV14, the J call TRBJ2-3; 11 bases are a match to TRBD2. CDR3 length: 17 amino acids. Germline loops: CDR1 SGHDN, CDR2 FVKESK. V was clipped by 6 bases and J by 0 bases; unmatched bases: 8. The CDR3 DNA reads as TGTGCCAGCAGTAAACTAGCGGGGGCGACTAGCACAGATACGCAGTATTTT. Encoded protein: CASSKLAGATSTDTQYF.

This sequence joins TRBV15 and TRBJ2-5; D might be TRBD1 (6 bases). From germline, CDR1 is LNHNV and CDR2 YYDKDF (reference sequence). V was cut by 0 bases and J by 4 bases, with 9 bases left in between. This CDR3 has 14 residues. CDR3 protein: CATSRDVGGETQYF. The CDR3 bases are TGTGCCACCAGCAGAGACGTAGGGGGAGAGACCCAGTACTTC.

J is TRBJ2-7 and V is TRBV7-9; weak D call: TRBD2 (5 bases). This CDR3 is built from 15 residues. Germline CDR1 SEHNR, CDR2 FQNEAQ (reference sequence). V lost 1 base to trimming and J lost 0 bases, with 10 bases between them. This CDR3 is CASSLGGQPSYEQYF. CDR3 in DNA: TGTGCCAGCAGCTTAGGCGGGCAGCCCTCCTACGAGCAGTACTTC.

This clone was observed a single time. The V and J genes are TRBV6-5 and TRBJ2-2, with D tentatively TRBD1 (8 bases). The germline CDR1 and CDR2 sequences are MNHEY and SVGAGI. Trimming cost V 8 bases and J 3 bases, with 13 bases left between them. CDR3 length equals 14 residues. CDR3 coding DNA: TGTGCCAGCTCCACAGGGGGGGACACCGGGGAGCTGTTTTTT. Translation: CASSTGGDTGELFF.